These 27 T cell receptor beta chains came from one sample sequenced in a study of cytomegalovirus exposure and HLA in healthy donors. Assay: immunoSEQ multiplex PCR; the TCRdb copy retains only in-frame clones and omits some. The profile shows roughly 350,000 clones, roughly 90% of them singletons. The sequencing sample was made of PBMCs. The receptor set was obtained from a woman aged 18-30 years in good health and CMV-seronegative.

The chain employs TRBV27 and TRBJ2-7, with 8 bases that match TRBD1. The length of the CDR3 is 15 residues. CDR1 is MNHEY, CDR2 SMNVEV, per germline (reference sequence). V was pared by 5 bases and J by 4 bases, with 10 bases of the junction left unmatched. The CDR3 sequence: CASSEAGTGPYEQYF. In DNA form, the CDR3 reads TGTGCCAGCAGTGAGGCCGGGACAGGACCGTACGAGCAGTACTTC.

The rearrangement links TRBV25-1 to TRBJ1-3; D ambiguous. Germline values: CDR1 MGHDK, CDR2 SYGVNS. The ends were cut back, 3 bases at V and 0 bases at J, with 9 bases in the middle. The CDR3 consists of 15 residues. The CDR3 region has the DNA TGTGCCAGCAGTGATTCGAGCTCCTCTGGAAACACCATATATTTT. Translating gives CASSDSSSSGNTIYF.

Comment on this clone: One end of the junction varies from germline; a read error may be responsible. Different DNA sequences within this sample yield the same CDR3. The J gene is TRBJ2-7, the V gene TRBV28; 10 bases match TRBD2. CDR1 MDHEN and CDR2 SYDVKM come from the germline V gene. The CDR3 has 14 amino acids. CDR3 amino acids: CASSRLAGAYEQYF. DNA of the CDR3: TGTGCCAGCAGTCGCCTAGCGGGAGCCTATGAGCAGTACTTC.

The rearrangement uses TRBV14 and TRBJ2-7, with TRBD2 matching 7 bases. This CDR3 spans 15 amino acids. Germline V gives CDR1 SGHDN, CDR2 FVKESK. J lost 1 base, V lost 4 bases, and 7 bases had no gene match. The CDR3 loop reads CASSPGDYASYEQYF. The CDR3 bases are TGTGCCAGCAGCCCGGGGGACTACGCATCCTACGAGCAGTACTTC. The full variable domain, completed using reference TRBV14 and TRBJ2-7, is EAGVTQFPSHSVIEKGQTVTLRCDPISGHDNLYWYRRVMGKEIKFLLHFVKESKQDESGMPNNRFLAERTGGTYSTLKVQPAELEDSGVYFCASSPGDYASYEQYFGPGTRLTVT.

This chain uses TRBV28 with TRBJ1-1; 7 nucleotides align to TRBD1. The CDR3 is 16 amino acids. After removal of 5 bases from V and 5 bases from J, the junction contained 14 bases not matched to a gene. Germline-derived CDR1 and CDR2 are MDHEN and SYDVKM. The DNA for the CDR3 is TGTGCCAGCAGTCCGACTTGGGCAGGGGGGAGGACTGAAGCTTTCTTT. Translation: CASSPTWAGGRTEAFF.

V is TRBV6-1 and J is TRBJ2-7; D gene unclear. V gave up 3 bases and J gave up 2 bases, with 8 bases separating them. The germline V gene encodes CDR1 MNHNS and CDR2 SASEGT. The CDR3 runs 13 residues. This CDR3 reads CASSEWATYEQYF. In DNA, the CDR3 is TGTGCCAGCAGTGAGTGGGCAACCTACGAGCAGTACTTC.

This chain links TRBV27 with TRBJ1-2; TRBD1 agrees at 12 bases. CDR1 is MNHEY and CDR2 is SMNVEV in the germline V gene (reference sequence). The junction had 10 bases not matched to a gene; V was cut back by 6 bases and J by 8 bases. The CDR3 is 15 residues long. The CDR3 protein is CASSSGQGAPAGYTF. In DNA form, the CDR3 reads TGTGCCAGCAGCTCGGGACAGGGGGCGCCGGCCGGCTACACCTTC.

This clone showed up just a few times. This chain joins TRBV19 and TRBJ2-1, with D perhaps matching TRBD1 (6 bases). CDR1 LNHDA and CDR2 SQIVND come from the germline V gene (reference sequence). CDR3 length equals 14 residues. Trimming took off 4 bases at V and 4 bases at J, with 11 bases between the two ends. The chain's CDR3 is CASSTTGQYNEQFF. The CDR3 nucleotides read TGTGCCAGTAGTACAACGGGACAATACAATGAGCAGTTCTTC.

This clone was found once. The CDR3 protein is CASSLSRLMNTEAFF. In DNA, the CDR3 is TGTGCCAGCAGCTTATCGCGTCTCATGAACACTGAAGCTTTCTTT. The rearrangement joins TRBV7-8 to TRBJ1-1; D is ambiguous. Germline V gene sequence: CDR1 SGHVS, CDR2 FQNEAQ. The CDR3 runs to 15 residues. Trimming took 2 bases from V and 0 from J, leaving 10 bases between them.

This chain connects TRBV27 to TRBJ2-5, with 10 bases fitting TRBD2. The length of the CDR3 is 15 residues. J gave up 2 bases and V 8 bases, and 8 bases lay outside the gene matches. The germline V gene has CDR1 MNHEY and CDR2 SMNVEV (reference sequence). CDR3 protein: CASRLAGVVQETQYF. As DNA, the CDR3 is TGTGCCAGCCGGCTAGCGGGAGTGGTACAAGAGACCCAGTACTTC.

The J gene is TRBJ2-7, the V gene TRBV18; a possible D gene is TRBD2 (5 bases). The CDR3 totals 14 residues. Germline loops: CDR1 KGHSH, CDR2 LQKENI. Trimming pared 7 bases from V and 5 bases from J, leaving 18 bases between. In DNA, the CDR3 is TGTGCCAGCTTGGCGGGTCGCTTCGTCCACGAGCAGTACTTC. It encodes CASLAGRFVHEQYF.

This chain connects TRBV9 to TRBJ2-7; 9 positions agree with TRBD2. Per germline, CDR1 SGDLS and CDR2 YYNGEE. The CDR3 spans 15 residues. V shed 4 bases, J shed 1 base, and the junction held 6 bases outside the gene matches. This CDR3 reads CASSSMREGSYEQYF. The CDR3 DNA reads TGTGCCAGCAGCAGTATGCGGGAGGGATCCTACGAGCAGTACTTC.

The gene calls are TRBV28 and TRBJ1-5; perhaps TRBD1 as D (6 bases). CDR1 is MDHEN, CDR2 SYDVKM, per germline. This CDR3 spans 14 amino acids. Trimming left V 10 bases short and J 1 base short, with 14 bases between. The CDR3 spells CATRQDISNQPQHF. Here the CDR3 DNA reads TGTGCCACCCGACAGGATATAAGCAATCAGCCCCAGCATTTT.

J is TRBJ2-1 and V is TRBV15; TRBD2 is a possible D gene (10 bases). V lost 3 bases, J lost 5 bases, and 20 bases lay in between. Germline V gene lookup returns CDR1 LNHNV and CDR2 YYDKDF (reference sequence). This CDR3 comprises 17 residues. CDR3 nucleotides: TGTGCCACCAGCAGGGGACAGGGACTAGCGCATAACAATGAGCAGTTCTTC. Its protein is CATSRGQGLAHNNEQFF.

The chain uses TRBV28 and TRBJ1-1; TRBD1 agrees at 7 bases. The CDR3 contains 14 residues. The V segment lost 10 bases and the J segment 3 bases; nucleotides outside the gene matches: 11. Germline V CDR1 and CDR2: MDHEN, SYDVKM. DNA for the CDR3: TGTGCCACCGTTCAGGGGGGCGCGGACACTGAAGCTTTCTTT. Amino acids: CATVQGGADTEAFF.

The chain recombines TRBV18 with TRBJ2-1, with D perhaps TRBD1 (6 bases). The CDR3 runs 17 residues. CDR1 is KGHSH and CDR2 is LQKENI in the germline V gene. V was cut by 2 bases and J by 0 bases, with 14 bases left in between. CDR3 in DNA: TGTGCCAGCTCACCATTTGACGGGACAAGCTCCTACAATGAGCAGTTCTTC. This gives the protein CASSPFDGTSSYNEQFF.

The V gene is TRBV11-2, the J gene TRBJ2-5; 15 bases align to TRBD2. Trimming at V came to 0 bases and at J to 4 bases, leaving 9 bases not matched to a gene. Germline CDR1 SGHAT, CDR2 FQNNGV. The CDR3 is made up of 19 amino acids. The CDR3 DNA follows: TGTGCCAGCAGCTTAGATGGTACCGGGACTAGCGGGAGGACAGAGACCCAGTACTTC. The encoded protein is CASSLDGTGTSGRTETQYF.

For the CDR3, the DNA is TGCGCCAGCAGTTATGGAAACACCATATATTTT. Its protein product is CASSYGNTIYF. The V gene is TRBV23-1, the J gene TRBJ1-3, with no clear D. TRBV23-1 is an open reading frame whose function is uncertain. The ends were cut back, 5 bases at V and 3 bases at J, with 2 bases in the middle. The CDR3 extends over 11 amino acids.

The chain employs TRBV7-2 and TRBJ2-4, with 7 positions matching TRBD2. V trimming: 5 bases; J trimming: 0 bases; junction bases outside the gene matches: 7. The CDR3 is 16 residues long. From germline, CDR1 is SGHTA and CDR2 FQGNSA. For the CDR3, the DNA is TGTGCCAGCAGCCAGCGGGCTAGCGGAGCCAAAAACATTCAGTACTTC. Its translation: CASSQRASGAKNIQYF.

This CDR3 reads CASSGPRGAAIPYSTDTQYF. CDR3 nucleotide sequence: TGTGCCAGCAGCGGCCCCAGGGGGGCAGCTATACCCTATAGCACAGATACGCAGTATTTT. The chain links TRBV9 to TRBJ2-3, with D possibly being TRBD1 (7 bases). CDR1 is SGDLS, CDR2 YYNGEE, per germline. The length of the CDR3 is 20 residues. V lost 3 bases, J lost 0 bases, and 26 bases lay in between.

The J gene is TRBJ1-5, the V gene TRBV21-1; TRBD1 is taken as the D call from the table, unchecked against the DNA. TRBV21-1 is a known pseudogene. CDR3 length equals 19 residues. CDR3 in amino acids: CASSSLRDRDDWSNQPQHF. The DNA for the CDR3 is TGTGCCAGCAGCAGCCTCCGGGACAGGGATGATTGGAGCAATCAGCCCCAGCATTTT.

This chain joins TRBV28 and TRBJ1-4; unclear D gene. V lost 7 bases and J lost 0, with 3 bases in between. CDR1 and CDR2 from the germline V gene are MDHEN and SYDVKM. This CDR3 contains 12 residues. CDR3 bases: TGTGCCAGCACCGCAACTAATGAAAAACTGTTTTTT. It translates to CASTATNEKLFF.

This clone was seen only a few times. V and J are TRBV7-6 and TRBJ2-2; 10 positions agree with TRBD2. The CDR3 runs 17 residues. Germline V gives CDR1 SGHVS, CDR2 FNYEAQ. V gave up 5 bases and J gave up 1 base; unmatched junction bases: 7. CDR3: CASSSSGTSENTGELFF. The CDR3 DNA sequence: TGTGCCAGCAGCAGCTCCGGGACTAGCGAGAACACCGGGGAGCTGTTTTTT.

This chain uses TRBV27 with TRBJ2-5; 10 bases match TRBD2. CDR1 is MNHEY and CDR2 is SMNVEV in the germline V gene (reference sequence). V was pared by 6 bases and J by 4 bases, with 11 bases of the junction left unmatched. This CDR3 is 16 amino acids long. CDR3 region: CASSPGLAENLETQYF. CDR3 DNA sequence: TGTGCCAGCAGCCCAGGACTAGCGGAGAACCTAGAGACCCAGTACTTC.

CDR3 in DNA: TGTGCCAGCAGCTTAACTAGCGGGTACACCGGGGAGCTGTTTTTT. Residues: CASSLTSGYTGELFF. The chain is built from TRBV5-4 and TRBJ2-2; 9 bases line up with TRBD2. J lost 3 bases, V lost 2 bases, and 2 bases had no gene match. CDR3 length: 15 residues. Per germline, CDR1 SGHNT and CDR2 YYREEE (reference sequence).

This rearrangement joins TRBV11-3 to TRBJ2-7; 11 bases fit TRBD1. J lost 12 bases, V lost 5 bases, and 15 bases had no gene match. CDR1 and CDR2 (germline): SGHNT, YENEEA. The CDR3 extends over 15 amino acids. CDR3 in DNA: TGTGCCAGCAGCCCAGGACAGGGGGCCGCCGGGAGCACGTACTTC. Protein: CASSPGQGAAGSTYF.

Only a few counts were recorded for this clone. The chain is built from TRBV7-2 and TRBJ1-1; D is unresolved. Germline CDR1 reads SGHTA; CDR2 reads FQGNSA. CDR3 size: 15 residues. Trimming took off 4 bases at V and 2 bases at J, with 14 bases between the two ends. The CDR3 protein is CASSSARVANTEAFF. The DNA of the CDR3 is TGTGCCAGCAGCTCAGCACGGGTAGCCAACACTGAAGCTTTCTTT. The full variable domain, its missing parts supplied by reference TRBV7-2 and TRBJ1-1, is GAGVSQSPSNKVTEKGKDVELRCDPISGHTALYWYRQSLGQGLEFLIYFQGNSAPDKSGLPSDRFSAERTGGSVSTLTIQRTQQEDSAVYLCASSSARVANTEAFFGQGTRLTVV.